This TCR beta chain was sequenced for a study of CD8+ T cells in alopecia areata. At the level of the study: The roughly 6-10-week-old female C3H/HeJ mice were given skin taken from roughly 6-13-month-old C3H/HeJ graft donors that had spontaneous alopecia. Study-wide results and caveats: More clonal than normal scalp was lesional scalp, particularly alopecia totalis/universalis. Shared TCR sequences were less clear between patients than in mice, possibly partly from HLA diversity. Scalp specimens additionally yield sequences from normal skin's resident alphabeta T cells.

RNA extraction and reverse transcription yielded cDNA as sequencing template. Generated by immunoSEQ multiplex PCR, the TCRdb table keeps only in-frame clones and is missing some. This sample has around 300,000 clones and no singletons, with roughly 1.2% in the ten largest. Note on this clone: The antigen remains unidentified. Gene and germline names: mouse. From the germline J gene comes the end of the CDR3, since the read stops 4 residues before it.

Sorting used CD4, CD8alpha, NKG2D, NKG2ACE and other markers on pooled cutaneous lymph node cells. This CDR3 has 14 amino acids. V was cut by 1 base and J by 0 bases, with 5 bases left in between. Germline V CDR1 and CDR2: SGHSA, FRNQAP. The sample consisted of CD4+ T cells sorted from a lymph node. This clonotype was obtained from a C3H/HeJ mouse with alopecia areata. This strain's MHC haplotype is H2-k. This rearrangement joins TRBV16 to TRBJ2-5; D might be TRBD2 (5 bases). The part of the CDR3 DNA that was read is TGTGCAAGCAGCTTAGCTGGGAACCAAGAC. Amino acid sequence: CASSLAGNQD. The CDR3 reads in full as CASSLAGNQDTQYF.